This T cell receptor beta chain was sequenced for a study of early T cells in non-severe SARS-CoV-2 infection. TCRdb re-analysed the 5' RACE reads in MiXCR, keeping a single row per CDR3 protein. This sample has about 94,000 distinct CDR3 sequences, with less than 15% found just once. Findings and limits, study-wide: Comparison of clonotypes with VDJdb favored anti-spike CD8 responses while missing private and CD4 specificities.

In germline, CDR1 is PRHDT, CDR2 FYEKMQ (reference sequence). The CDR3 has 12 residues. Trimming removed 6 bases from V and 4 bases from J, with 6 bases in between. This clonotype came up a few times. Its cognate antigen is unknown. This chain connects TRBV13 to TRBJ2-2, with no clear D. This receptor was identified in an adult who was a healthcare worker with PCR-confirmed SARS-CoV-2 infection or an uninfected control (not recorded which). Sequencing was carried out using whole blood. In DNA, the CDR3 is TGTGCCAGCAGAAAGGGCACCGGGGAGCTGTTTTTT. Residues: CASRKGTGELFF.